This passage covers 29 T cell receptor beta chains from one sample sequenced in a study of T cell changes during pregnancy in multiple sclerosis. Repertoires were generated with immunoSEQ multiplex PCR, while TCRdb's copy carries only in-frame clones and drops some. The sample has tens of thousands of clones, around 90% seen once; the top ten hold 3% to 3.5%. The input for sequencing was CD8+ T cells from peripheral blood mononuclear cells, taken before pregnancy. The origin of the receptors is a female donor with multiple sclerosis, enrolled in a pregnancy study.

This chain uses TRBV23-1 with TRBJ2-2, with 8 nucleotides matching TRBD2. TRBV23-1 is known as an ORF, though its function is uncertain. The CDR3 contains 18 residues. V lost 4 bases and J lost 5; bases outside the gene matches: 15. CDR3 nucleotide sequence: TGCGCCAGCAGTCCGTCGGTCCAGCGGGGGAACCCTACCGGGGAGCTGTTTTTT. This codes for CASSPSVQRGNPTGELFF.

The rearrangement uses TRBV4-1 and TRBJ1-1, with 7 bases matching TRBD1. The length of the CDR3 is 14 residues. Germline V gene lookup returns CDR1 MGHRA and CDR2 YSYEKL. The J segment lost 5 bases and the V segment lost 4 bases, leaving 7 bases of the junction unmatched. The CDR3 spells CASSPGQVWTEAFF. CDR3 coding DNA: TGCGCCAGCAGCCCTGGACAGGTTTGGACTGAAGCTTTCTTT.

The chain employs TRBV6-5 and TRBJ2-7; maybe TRBD1 (6 bases). V lost 7 bases and J lost 2, with 18 bases in between. Germline values: CDR1 MNHEY, CDR2 SVGAGI. The length of the CDR3 is 15 residues. CDR3 amino acids: CASMGFRTGPYEQYF. CDR3 sequence (DNA): TGTGCCAGCATGGGGTTCCGTACAGGGCCCTACGAGCAGTACTTC.

The chain uses TRBV16 and TRBJ2-3, with TRBD1 matching over 7 bases. This CDR3 is built from 16 residues. V was clipped by 0 bases and J by 3 bases; unmatched bases: 6. CDR1 is KGHSY, CDR2 FQNENV, per germline. Written as DNA, the CDR3 is TGTGCCAGCAGCCAATCCCCAGGGGGATGGACAGATACGCAGTATTTT. Translation gives CASSQSPGGWTDTQYF.

This chain joins TRBV29-1 and TRBJ2-5; perhaps TRBD2 as D (7 bases). Germline assignment: CDR1 SQVTM and CDR2 ANQGSEA. The CDR3 sequence is 13 residues long. The germline V and J ends were trimmed by 4 bases and 5 bases, with 14 bases remaining between them. The CDR3 reads CSVVGGALETQYF. In DNA, the CDR3 is TGCAGCGTTGTGGGGGGGGCTTTGGAGACCCAGTACTTC.

The chain combines TRBV6-5 with TRBJ1-1; D is perhaps TRBD1 (6 bases). The CDR3 totals 14 residues. Germline values: CDR1 MNHEY, CDR2 SVGAGI. Trimming removed 6 bases from V and 4 bases from J, with 15 bases in between. CDR3 nucleotide sequence: TGTGCCAGCAGACCGGGGGAGGGGGGCACTGAAGCTTTCTTT. This encodes CASRPGEGGTEAFF.

This clone appeared once. V usage is TRBV5-5 and J usage is TRBJ2-1, with TRBD2 matching 11 bases. Germline V lookup: CDR1 SGHKS, CDR2 YYEKEE (reference sequence). CDR3 length equals 16 residues. The junction had 7 bases not matched to a gene; V was cut back by 4 bases and J by 4 bases. This CDR3 is CASSTASGGYYNEQFF. The DNA of the CDR3 is TGTGCCAGCAGCACGGCTAGCGGGGGGTATTACAATGAGCAGTTCTTC. Filled out from reference TRBV5-5 and TRBJ2-1, the complete variable domain reads DAGVTQSPTHLIKTRGQQVTLRCSPISGHKSVSWYQQVLGQGPQFIFQYYEKEERGRGNFPDRFSARQFPNYSSELNVNALLLGDSALYLCASSTASGGYYNEQFFGPGTRLTVL.

The chain uses TRBV27 and TRBJ1-2; D is perhaps TRBD1 (6 bases). The CDR3 is made up of 13 amino acids. Germline loops: CDR1 MNHEY, CDR2 SMNVEV (reference sequence). V was trimmed by 0 bases and J by 8 bases, leaving 10 bases between them. In DNA, the CDR3 is TGTGCCAGCAGTTTATCGGGGGCCGGGGGCTACACCTTC. Amino acid sequence: CASSLSGAGGYTF.

The chain joins TRBV9 to TRBJ2-7; possible D gene TRBD1, 5 bases. V gave up 5 bases and J gave up 0 bases, with 9 bases separating them. Germline CDR1 SGDLS, CDR2 YYNGEE. This CDR3 comprises 13 residues. The DNA of the CDR3 is TGTGCCAGCAGTAGGGGTCTCTCCTACGAGCAGTACTTC. It encodes CASSRGLSYEQYF.

There are a few counts of this clone. The chain joins TRBV9 to TRBJ2-3; 8 bases are shared with TRBD1. Per germline, CDR1 SGDLS and CDR2 YYNGEE. Losses at the gene ends were 3 bases for V and 3 bases for J; bases not matched to a gene: 6. CDR3 length: 15 residues. In nucleotides, the CDR3 is TGTGCCAGCAGCGCAGGACAGGGATTTACAGATACGCAGTATTTT. The encoded protein is CASSAGQGFTDTQYF. Variable domain in full (rest from reference TRBV9 and TRBJ2-3): DSGVTQTPKHLITATGQRVTLRCSPRSGDLSVYWYQQSLDQGLQFLIQYYNGEERAKGNILERFSAQQFPDLHSELNLSSLELGDSALYFCASSAGQGFTDTQYFGPGTRLTVL.

A single count supports this clone. The V call is TRBV19, the J call TRBJ1-1; 9 nucleotides agree with TRBD1. The CDR3 is 13 residues long. V was pared by 10 bases and J by 1 base, with 4 bases of the junction left unmatched. Germline CDR1 LNHDA, CDR2 SQIVND (reference sequence). CDR3 nucleotides: TGTGCCATCGGACAGGGGTCGAACACTGAAGCTTTCTTT. Amino acids: CAIGQGSNTEAFF.

The chain is built from TRBV13 and TRBJ1-1; the D gene is possibly TRBD1 (6 bases). The V gene lost 4 bases and the J gene lost 2 bases, with 14 bases spanning the gap. Germline CDR1 PRHDT, CDR2 FYEKMQ (reference sequence). The CDR3 has 15 residues. The CDR3 here is CASSSEGGSNTEAFF. In nucleotides, the CDR3 is TGTGCCAGCAGCTCGGAGGGGGGGAGCAACACTGAAGCTTTCTTT.

The rearrangement links TRBV2 to TRBJ2-3; possible D gene TRBD1, 6 bases. The CDR3 has 15 residues. Germline CDR1 is SNHLY and CDR2 is FYNNEI. The ends were cut back, 4 bases at V and 2 bases at J, with 13 bases in the middle. CDR3 nucleotides: TGTGCCAGCAGTGCCGGGACACTGGACACAGATACGCAGTATTTT. Translating it yields CASSAGTLDTDTQYF.

The sample holds one count of this clone. CDR3 nucleotide sequence: TGTGCCAGCAGCCTAAATAACAATGAGCAGTTCTTC. Translated: CASSLNNNEQFF. The genes are TRBV9 and TRBJ2-1; D is ambiguous. The CDR3 extends over 12 amino acids. The V gene's germline CDR1 is SGDLS and CDR2 YYNGEE. V was cut by 4 bases and J by 5 bases, with 7 bases left in between.

The chain combines TRBV9 with TRBJ1-2, with D hard to call. Germline CDR1 is SGDLS and CDR2 is YYNGEE. The CDR3 extends over 12 amino acids. V lost 4 bases, J lost 7 bases, and 11 bases lay in between. The chain's CDR3 is CASSPNPGGYTF. The CDR3 region has the DNA TGTGCCAGCAGCCCTAATCCGGGTGGCTACACCTTC.

The gene calls are TRBV10-3 and TRBJ2-3; 7 bases agree with TRBD2. Trimming cost V 3 bases and J 2 bases; bases outside gene matches: 5. The germline CDR1 and CDR2 sequences are ENHRY and SYGVKD. This CDR3 contains 15 residues. The CDR3 reads CAISDVGGNTDTQYF. The CDR3 region has the DNA TGTGCCATCAGTGACGTCGGGGGGAACACAGATACGCAGTATTTT.

The chain carries TRBV15 and TRBJ2-7; TRBD1 matches 11 bases. The CDR3 spans 15 residues. Germline V gives CDR1 LNHNV, CDR2 YYDKDF (reference sequence). J was trimmed by 5 bases and V by 6 bases; bases with no gene match: 9. CDR3 DNA sequence: TGTGCCACCAGGGGTATGAGGACAGGGGGCGACGAGCAGTACTTC. Encoded protein: CATRGMRTGGDEQYF.

V and J are TRBV18 and TRBJ1-5, with unresolved D. The length of the CDR3 is 14 residues. Germline assignment: CDR1 KGHSH and CDR2 LQKENI. V lost 3 bases and J lost 2, with 8 bases in between. As DNA, the CDR3 is TGTGCCAGCTCACCCGAGGGAGGCAATCAGCCCCAGCATTTT. Amino acids: CASSPEGGNQPQHF.

The chain couples TRBV6-4 to TRBJ2-3, with 9 bases aligning to TRBD1. V dropped 10 bases and J dropped 1; count of bases not matched to a gene: 3. Germline loops: CDR1 MRHNA, CDR2 SNTAGT. This CDR3 region has 13 residues. As DNA, the CDR3 is TGTGCCACCCGGACAGGGGGCACAGATACGCAGTATTTT. Residues: CATRTGGTDTQYF.

This clone was picked up one time. The J gene is TRBJ1-1, the V gene TRBV27; TRBD1 aligns across 7 bases. With V trimmed by 5 bases and J by 5 bases, 8 bases remained unmatched. Germline V gene data show CDR1 as MNHEY and CDR2 as SMNVEV (reference sequence). The CDR3 covers 14 residues. CDR3 DNA sequence: TGTGCCAGCAGTCCGACAGGGTCGGGGACTGAAGCTTTCTTT. This translates into CASSPTGSGTEAFF.

This clone was seen a few times. Germline is not matched at one junction end, which may reflect a read error. This rearrangement joins TRBV6-4 to TRBJ2-2, with D perhaps matching TRBD1 (6 bases). The CDR3 contains 17 residues. In germline, CDR1 is MRHNA, CDR2 SNTAGT. CDR3 nucleotides: TGTGCCAGCAGTGAGCAAACAGGGAGTTCGAAAACCGGGGAGCTGTTTTTT. Translated: CASSEQTGSSKTGELFF.

This rearrangement joins TRBV19 to TRBJ2-7; possibly TRBD2 for D (5 bases). This CDR3 spans 14 amino acids. V lost 5 bases and J 2 bases, leaving 13 bases between the germline ends. Germline assignment: CDR1 LNHDA and CDR2 SQIVND (reference sequence). This CDR3 is CASSPALGTYEQYF. The DNA for the CDR3 is TGTGCCAGTAGTCCGGCCCTCGGGACCTACGAGCAGTACTTC.

This chain links TRBV30 with TRBJ2-7; possibly TRBD1 for D (6 bases). The CDR3 is 14 amino acids. Germline V gene data show CDR1 as GTSNPN and CDR2 as SVGIG (reference sequence). Trimming removed 0 bases from V and 6 bases from J, with 15 bases in between. CDR3 protein: CAWSVPWDKGEQYF. CDR3 bases: TGTGCCTGGAGTGTACCTTGGGACAAGGGCGAGCAGTACTTC.

This clone showed up just a few times. The V gene is TRBV5-6, the J gene TRBJ1-1; the match to TRBD1 covers 7 bases. V lost 3 bases, J lost 4 bases, and 3 bases stayed unmatched. Germline-derived CDR1 and CDR2 are SGHDT and YYEEEE. The CDR3 extends over 13 amino acids. The CDR3 DNA sequence: TGTGCCAGCAGCTCAGGGGGTTTCACTGAAGCTTTCTTT. Protein: CASSSGGFTEAFF.

V and J are TRBV9 and TRBJ2-1; D gene uncertain. This CDR3 contains 13 residues. Between the trimmed V and J ends, which lost 5 bases and 0 bases, there was a span of 6 bases. The germline V gene encodes CDR1 SGDLS and CDR2 YYNGEE. The CDR3 sequence: CASRPGSYNEQFF. The CDR3, as DNA: TGTGCCAGCAGGCCCGGCTCCTACAATGAGCAGTTCTTC.

V usage is TRBV7-3 and J usage is TRBJ2-3, with TRBD1 matching over 11 bases. The CDR3 loop spans 16 amino acids. V dropped 2 bases and J dropped 4; count of bases not matched to a gene: 5. CDR1 SGHTA and CDR2 FQGTGA come from the germline V gene. The CDR3 nucleotides are TGTGCCAGCAGCTTACTGTCGGGACAGGGGGCAGATACGCAGTATTTT. This sequence encodes CASSLLSGQGADTQYF.

The V and J genes are TRBV5-6 and TRBJ1-2; D is undetermined. The CDR3 is made up of 13 amino acids. Germline loops: CDR1 SGHDT, CDR2 YYEEEE. The V end lost 0 bases, the J end lost 5 bases, and 8 bases lay between the germline ends. The CDR3 protein is CASSLASFYGYTF. CDR3 in DNA: TGTGCCAGCAGCTTGGCCAGTTTTTATGGCTACACCTTC.

The chain is built from TRBV6-5 and TRBJ1-1; 9 bases map to TRBD1. CDR1 MNHEY and CDR2 SVGAGI come from the germline V gene. The CDR3 totals 15 residues. The junction had 5 bases not matched to a gene; V was cut back by 5 bases and J by 1 base. The CDR3 loop is CASSINRGRNTEAFF. For the CDR3, the DNA is TGTGCCAGCAGTATAAACAGGGGGCGGAACACTGAAGCTTTCTTT.

The V call is TRBV2, the J call TRBJ1-1, with 9 nucleotides matching TRBD1. V lost 6 bases and J lost 4; bases outside the gene matches: 6. This CDR3 has 14 amino acids. Germline CDR1 reads SNHLY; CDR2 reads FYNNEI. The CDR3 loop reads CASRYTGGGTEAFF. The CDR3 DNA is TGTGCCAGCAGGTACACAGGGGGCGGCACTGAAGCTTTCTTT.